Following are 20 T cell receptor beta chains from one sample sequenced in a study of T cell responses to AZD1222 COVID-19 vaccine. Clones were sequenced by immunoSEQ multiplex PCR, and TCRdb holds only the in-frame ones, with some missing. The sample lists just over 60,000 clones; 76% were seen once. This specimen was peripheral blood, taken on day 0 of AZD1222 vaccination. The origin of the receptors is an adult in good health.

V and J are TRBV11-2 and TRBJ1-4; 11 positions agree with TRBD1. V was pared by 5 bases and J by 7 bases, with 3 bases of the junction left unmatched. Looked up from germline, CDR1 is SGHAT and CDR2 is FQNNGV. The CDR3 length is 14 residues. As DNA, the CDR3 is TGTGCCAGCAGCCGGACAGGGGGCGGTGAAAAACTGTTTTTT. Protein: CASSRTGGGEKLFF.

The CDR3 reads CASSQGQTTNYGYTF. CDR3 coding DNA: TGTGCCAGCAGCCAAGGACAGACTACTAACTATGGCTACACCTTC. The chain uses TRBV27 and TRBJ1-2, with D perhaps matching TRBD1 (6 bases). CDR3 length: 15 residues. Trimming stripped 6 bases from V and 0 bases from J, with 14 bases between. CDR1 MNHEY and CDR2 SMNVEV come from the germline V gene (reference sequence).

This sequence joins TRBV13 and TRBJ1-1, with 7 bases aligning to TRBD1. Germline V gene sequence: CDR1 PRHDT, CDR2 FYEKMQ (reference sequence). Trimming at V came to 4 bases and at J to 1 base, leaving 9 bases not matched to a gene. This CDR3 has 16 amino acids. The CDR3 DNA reads as TGTGCCAGCAGCTCCCAGGTATGGACAGGGAACACTGAAGCTTTCTTT. Translating gives CASSSQVWTGNTEAFF.

The chain has TRBV27 and TRBJ2-7; D may correspond to TRBD1 or TRBD2 (6 bases each). The CDR3 is made up of 13 amino acids. V was clipped by 6 bases and J by 5 bases, with 14 bases between them. Germline V gene data show CDR1 as MNHEY and CDR2 as SMNVEV (reference sequence). The CDR3, as DNA: TGTGCCAGCAGGAGAGGGGGGTGGAACGAGCAGTACTTC. This translates into CASRRGGWNEQYF.

This chain links TRBV5-1 with TRBJ2-6, with D uncertain. V lost 5 bases to trimming and J lost 0 bases, with 6 bases between them. Per germline, CDR1 SGHRS and CDR2 YFSETQ. There are 14 residues in the CDR3. CDR3 nucleotide sequence: TGCGCCAGCAGTCCGACCTCTGGGGCCAACGTCCTGACTTTC. This encodes CASSPTSGANVLTF.

The CDR3: CASSLNRRGAFF. CDR3 DNA sequence: TGTGCCAGCAGCCTGAACAGGAGGGGAGCTTTCTTT. The gene calls are TRBV2 and TRBJ1-1, with a possible D match to TRBD1 (5 bases). The CDR3 has 12 residues. Trimming left V 6 bases short and J 10 bases short, with 15 bases between. CDR1 is SNHLY, CDR2 FYNNEI, per germline.

The V gene is TRBV7-2, the J gene TRBJ1-1, with 7 positions matching TRBD1. Germline V gene data show CDR1 as SGHTA and CDR2 as FQGNSA. Trimming cost V 5 bases and J 5 bases; bases outside gene matches: 11. There are 15 residues in the CDR3. The CDR3 DNA reads as TGTGCCAGCAGCCCCCACGGACAGGTCGGAACTGAAGCTTTCTTT. Protein: CASSPHGQVGTEAFF.

Notes on this clone: Other DNA sequences in this sample translate to the same CDR3. The gene calls are TRBV27 and TRBJ2-1; 7 bases line up with TRBD2. This CDR3 has 12 amino acids. Germline V gene lookup returns CDR1 MNHEY and CDR2 SMNVEV (reference sequence). The J segment lost 14 bases and the V segment lost 4 bases, leaving 8 bases of the junction unmatched. CDR3 region: CASSSLGGEEFF. CDR3 DNA: TGTGCCAGCAGTTCCCTGGGGGGGGAGGAGTTCTTC.

The chain couples TRBV18 to TRBJ2-1; 10 nucleotides line up with TRBD1. This CDR3 has 15 amino acids. V dropped 6 bases and J dropped 6; count of bases not matched to a gene: 8. Germline loops: CDR1 KGHSH, CDR2 LQKENI. CDR3 region: CASSLDRGRGNEQFF. The CDR3 DNA reads TGTGCCAGCTCCCTTGACAGGGGGCGAGGCAATGAGCAGTTCTTC.

The chain couples TRBV25-1 to TRBJ1-1; D is uncertain. Germline assignment: CDR1 MGHDK and CDR2 SYGVNS. There are 11 residues in the CDR3. Trimming stripped 8 bases from V and 10 bases from J, with 14 bases between. The chain's CDR3 is CASRESGRAFF. The CDR3 DNA sequence: TGTGCCAGCCGCGAATCCGGTAGAGCTTTCTTT. Full variable domain (remainder filled in from reference TRBV25-1 and TRBJ1-1): EADIYQTPRYLVIGTGKKITLECSQTMGHDKMYWYQQDPGMELHLIHYSYGVNSTEKGDLSSESTVSRIRTEHFPLTLESARPSHTSQYLCASRESGRAFFGQGTRLTVV.

Here the CDR3 reads CASSVLAGQETQYF. In nucleotides, the CDR3 is TGTGCCAGTAGCGTCCTAGCGGGCCAAGAGACCCAGTACTTC. The chain uses TRBV19 and TRBJ2-5; 8 nucleotides line up with TRBD2. This CDR3 is built from 14 residues. V dropped 6 bases and J dropped 1; count of bases not matched to a gene: 4. The germline gives CDR1 LNHDA, CDR2 SQIVND (reference sequence).

The genes are TRBV10-3 and TRBJ2-5; a possible D gene is TRBD1 (5 bases). The CDR3 contains 14 residues. Germline loops: CDR1 ENHRY, CDR2 SYGVKD. V was pared by 2 bases and J by 0 bases, with 7 bases between. CDR3 protein: CAISEVRDQETQYF. The CDR3 DNA reads TGTGCCATCAGTGAGGTCAGGGACCAAGAGACCCAGTACTTC.

V usage is TRBV5-1 and J usage is TRBJ1-1; D is possibly TRBD1 (6 bases). V lost 3 bases to trimming and J lost 2 bases, with 11 bases between them. Germline V gene data show CDR1 as SGHRS and CDR2 as YFSETQ. The CDR3 totals 14 residues. CDR3 nucleotides: TGCGCCAGCAGCTCCGGACAGAGCAACACTGAAGCTTTCTTT. This codes for CASSSGQSNTEAFF.

This clone has more than one count but fewer than ten. This chain joins TRBV27 and TRBJ2-7; no definite D call. CDR3 length: 13 amino acids. Germline loops: CDR1 MNHEY, CDR2 SMNVEV (reference sequence). V was clipped by 3 bases and J by 2 bases, with 8 bases between them. CDR3 sequence: CASSFAGTYEQYF. In DNA, the CDR3 is TGTGCCAGCAGTTTCGCAGGTACCTACGAGCAGTACTTC.

This clone was counted once. DNA of the CDR3: TGTGCCAGCAGTCAAAGGGATACTGGTGAAAAACTGTTTTTT. Its translation: CASSQRDTGEKLFF. The chain employs TRBV7-9 and TRBJ1-4; D not resolved. The CDR3 extends over 14 amino acids. Trimming pared 6 bases from V and 7 bases from J, leaving 15 bases between. Germline values: CDR1 SEHNR, CDR2 FQNEAQ (reference sequence). The full variable domain, in which reference TRBV7-9 and TRBJ1-4 provide the parts outside the CDR3, is DTGVSQNPRHKITKRGQNVTFRCDPISEHNRLYWYRQTLGQGPEFLTYFQNEAQLEKSRLLSDRFSAERPKGSFSTLEIQRTEQGDSAMYLCASSQRDTGEKLFFGSGTQLSVL.

V is TRBV6-2 or TRBV6-3 and J is TRBJ1-2; D not resolved. The CDR3 runs 12 residues. The ends were cut back, 5 bases at V and 8 bases at J, with 12 bases in the middle. The germline gives CDR1 MNHEY, CDR2 SVGEGT. The CDR3 loop is CASSQPPGGYTF. DNA for the CDR3: TGTGCCAGCAGTCAACCCCCCGGGGGCTACACCTTC.

The table lists this clone with a few counts. The J gene is TRBJ1-1, the V gene TRBV29-1; 8 nucleotides align to TRBD1. CDR3 length: 14 residues. V lost 6 bases to trimming and J lost 3 bases; unmatched junction nucleotides: 9. CDR1 is SQVTM and CDR2 is ANQGSEA in the germline V gene. CDR3 sequence reads: CSVGPGGAYTEAFF. The CDR3, as DNA: TGCAGCGTCGGCCCAGGGGGCGCGTACACTGAAGCTTTCTTT.

This clone is medium-sized. The chain links TRBV7-2 to TRBJ2-5; a weak D match, TRBD1 (6 bases). Trimming removed 5 bases at V and 1 base at J, with 14 bases between. The length of the CDR3 is 15 residues. Germline CDR1 is SGHTA and CDR2 is FQGNSA. The chain's CDR3 is CASSPQGIAQETQYF. The CDR3 bases are TGTGCCAGCAGCCCACAGGGAATTGCCCAAGAGACCCAGTACTTC.

V is TRBV5-5 and J is TRBJ2-7; 11 bases agree with TRBD1. Per germline, CDR1 SGHKS and CDR2 YYEKEE (reference sequence). The trim removed 4 bases at V and 5 bases at J, leaving 11 bases unmatched. This CDR3 region has 16 residues. The CDR3: CASSPMGQGDMDEQYF. The CDR3 nucleotides read TGTGCCAGCAGCCCTATGGGACAGGGGGACATGGACGAGCAGTACTTC.

In this sample, this clone turned up once. The rearrangement links TRBV13 to TRBJ2-1; D gene uncertain. Deletions cut 2 bases from V and 2 bases from J, with 7 bases between. CDR1 is PRHDT and CDR2 is FYEKMQ in the germline V gene (reference sequence). The CDR3 is 14 residues long. The DNA of the CDR3 is TGTGCCAGCAGCTTAAGTTCGACCTACAATGAGCAGTTCTTC. Protein sequence: CASSLSSTYNEQFF. Using reference TRBV13 and TRBJ2-1 for the parts outside the CDR3, the full variable domain is AAGVIQSPRHLIKEKRETATLKCYPIPRHDTVYWYQQGPGQDPQFLISFYEKMQSDKGSIPDRFSAQQFSDYHSELNMSSLELGDSALYFCASSLSSTYNEQFFGPGTRLTVL.